This T cell receptor beta chain was obtained from a study of blood T cell repertoires in COVID-19. Study background: Whether acute or convalescent, the COVID-19 samples came from the United States, Italy and Spain. Sources were T cells, B-cell-depleted T cells, or PBMCs; the material itself was cDNA or gDNA.

Per the original methods: For nucleated cells, counts were estimated from reference gene primer amplification. Profiling relied on immunoSEQ multiplex PCR, and the TCRdb table lists in-frame clones only, not all of them. V, J and clone size are those of that table, while D and trimming were read from the DNA. Of fewer than 120,000 clones listed, roughly 82% are singletons. V was pared by 1 base and J by 2 bases, with 8 bases between. CDR1 and CDR2 from the germline V gene are LNHNV and YYDKDF (reference sequence). There are 14 residues in the CDR3. In its sample, this clone was seen a few times. This TCR came from a woman in her sixties with acute or convalescent COVID-19. The specimen was peripheral blood. J is TRBJ1-2 and V is TRBV15; no clear D gene. DNA of the CDR3: TGTGCCACCAGCAGAGCCGGTTTCAACTATGGCTACACCTTC. It encodes CATSRAGFNYGYTF.